Presented here are 30 T cell receptor beta chains from one specimen sequenced in a study of blood T cell repertoires in COVID-19. Using immunoSEQ multiplex PCR, the repertoire was profiled, and TCRdb retains in-frame clones only, with some absent. This sample has 100,000 to 150,000 clones, with 81% found just once. The sequencing input was peripheral blood. The receptors were sampled from a man aged 25-40 years with COVID-19, enrolled during active disease.

This clone came up many times. The genes are TRBV7-3 and TRBJ2-2; 10 bases agree with TRBD2. Trimming took 2 bases from V and 6 from J; bases not matched to a gene: 9. The CDR3 contains 17 residues. CDR1 and CDR2 (germline): SGHTA, FQGTGA. CDR3 amino acids: CASSLVSGRSKAGELFF. The CDR3, as DNA: TGTGCCAGCAGCTTAGTTAGCGGGAGGAGTAAGGCCGGGGAGCTGTTTTTT.

The V gene is TRBV21-1, the J gene TRBJ2-1; no check of the table's D call, TRBD1, against the DNA was made. TRBV21-1 counts as a pseudogene. CDR3 length: 14 amino acids. CDR3 nucleotides: TGTGCCAGCAGCACTCGACAGAAAATCAATGAGCAGTTCTTC. Its translation is CASSTRQKINEQFF.

This clone appeared a single time. V gene TRBV7-6 combines with J gene TRBJ1-4; D possibly corresponds to TRBD1 (6 bases). Germline V CDR1 and CDR2: SGHVS, FNYEAQ. The CDR3 has 15 amino acids. V dropped 6 bases and J dropped 1 base, with 12 bases sitting between them. The CDR3 nucleotides are TGTGCCAGCAGTTCAGGACAGCTAACTAATGAAAAACTGTTTTTT. This encodes CASSSGQLTNEKLFF.

V usage is TRBV18 and J usage is TRBJ2-5, with 7 bases identical to TRBD1. Germline CDR1 reads KGHSH; CDR2 reads LQKENI. Trimming cost V 4 bases and J 5 bases; bases outside gene matches: 13. This CDR3 is 16 amino acids long. DNA for the CDR3: TGTGCCAGCTCACTTAACTCCAGGGGGTCGCGGGAGACCCAGTACTTC. This encodes CASSLNSRGSRETQYF.

The table lists this clone with a count of one. The genes are TRBV6-6 and TRBJ2-3, with 8 bases aligning to TRBD2. With 6 bases clipped from V and 4 bases from J, the junction kept 12 bases outside the gene matches. Germline V gene sequence: CDR1 MNHNY, CDR2 SVGAGI (reference sequence). The length of the CDR3 is 16 residues. CDR3 loop: CASSPGREVGPDTQYF. The DNA for the CDR3 is TGTGCCAGCAGCCCTGGGCGGGAGGTGGGGCCAGATACGCAGTATTTT.

The V call is TRBV28, the J call TRBJ1-5; 9 bases line up with TRBD1. Unmatched junction bases numbered 13, after V lost 4 bases and J lost 0 bases. The CDR3 is 19 amino acids. Germline V CDR1 and CDR2: MDHEN, SYDVKM. CDR3 DNA: TGTGCCAGCAGTTCCCCCCGGACAGGGGTACTATATAGCAATCAGCCCCAGCATTTT. It is translated as CASSSPRTGVLYSNQPQHF.

CDR3 in DNA: TGTGCCAGCTGGAGGGAATATGGACAGGTCTCTCGTAACTATGGCTACACCTTC. Translation: CASWREYGQVSRNYGYTF. This chain connects TRBV28 to TRBJ1-2, with TRBD1 matching over 7 bases. Unmatched junction bases numbered 19, after V lost 8 bases and J lost 1 base. CDR3 length: 18 residues. Germline lookup yields CDR1 MDHEN and CDR2 SYDVKM.

This chain links TRBV7-6 with TRBJ2-1; weak D call: TRBD1 (5 bases). CDR1 is SGHVS and CDR2 is FNYEAQ in the germline V gene. Trimming took 2 bases from V and 0 from J, leaving 8 bases between them. The CDR3 has 15 residues. CDR3 coding DNA: TGTGCCAGCAGCTTATTTCAGGGCTCCTACAATGAGCAGTTCTTC. Protein: CASSLFQGSYNEQFF.

CDR3 nucleotide sequence: TGTGCCATCAGCCCAGGGACAGGCTATGGCTACACCTTC. Protein sequence: CAISPGTGYGYTF. This rearrangement joins TRBV10-3 to TRBJ1-2; 8 nucleotides align to TRBD1. There are 13 residues in the CDR3. Germline V gene sequence: CDR1 ENHRY, CDR2 SYGVKD. V lost 6 bases and J lost 4; bases outside the gene matches: 4.

CDR3 protein: CPSGVYNEQFF. The CDR3 DNA sequence: TGTCCTAGCGGGGTTTACAATGAGCAGTTCTTC. The chain combines TRBV24-1 with TRBJ2-1; 9 bases fit TRBD2. There are 11 residues in the CDR3. Looked up from germline, CDR1 is KGHDR and CDR2 is SFDVKD.

The chain uses TRBV10-3 and TRBJ2-5; 11 bases are a match to TRBD2. The germline V gene encodes CDR1 ENHRY and CDR2 SYGVKD. Losses at the gene ends were 0 bases for V and 3 bases for J; bases not matched to a gene: 3. There are 16 residues in the CDR3. The CDR3 DNA follows: TGTGCCATCAGTGAGTCGGGGACTAGCGGTAAAGAGACCCAGTACTTC. It codes for CAISESGTSGKETQYF.

The genes are TRBV24-1 and TRBJ1-4; 8 bases map to TRBD1. Germline V gene data show CDR1 as KGHDR and CDR2 as SFDVKD. V dropped 7 bases and J dropped 8; count of bases not matched to a gene: 2. The CDR3 is 12 residues long. In DNA, the CDR3 is TGTGCCACCAGGCGGACAGGGGAAAAACTGTTTTTT. The encoded protein is CATRRTGEKLFF.

This clone was counted a few times. CDR3 in DNA: TGTGCCAGCAGTACTAGCGGGGGGGCTCCAGAGACCCAGTACTTC. Amino acids: CASSTSGGAPETQYF. The chain employs TRBV2 and TRBJ2-5; the match to TRBD2 covers 13 bases. CDR1 and CDR2 (germline): SNHLY, FYNNEI. Trimming at V came to 5 bases and at J to 4 bases, leaving 4 bases not matched to a gene. CDR3 length: 15 amino acids.

The rearrangement links TRBV2 to TRBJ1-5; D might be TRBD1 (5 bases). The ends were cut back, 1 base at V and 9 bases at J, with 16 bases in the middle. Germline V gives CDR1 SNHLY, CDR2 FYNNEI. The CDR3 totals 15 residues. CDR3 sequence reads: CASSEVRGASRPQHF. The CDR3 bases are TGTGCCAGCAGTGAAGTGCGTGGGGCAAGCCGGCCCCAGCATTTT.

The chain recombines TRBV6-4 with TRBJ1-1; possibly TRBD1 for D (6 bases). This CDR3 region has 13 residues. Germline V lookup: CDR1 MRHNA, CDR2 SNTAGT. V was pared by 6 bases and J by 7 bases, with 15 bases between. CDR3 bases: TGTGCCAGCAGAATCACAGGGAGCGGTGAAGCTTTCTTT. Residues: CASRITGSGEAFF.

This clone occurred once. The J gene is TRBJ2-3, the V gene TRBV7-2; D is unclear. CDR3 length: 14 residues. V was trimmed by 5 bases and J by 2 bases, leaving 11 bases between them. In germline, CDR1 is SGHTA, CDR2 FQGNSA. CDR3 sequence reads: CASSPLVFTDTQYF. The DNA for the CDR3 is TGTGCCAGCAGCCCACTGGTCTTCACAGATACGCAGTATTTT.

This clone was observed once. The V gene is TRBV5-5, the J gene TRBJ2-1; 7 bases align to TRBD1. The CDR3 length is 16 residues. Germline loops: CDR1 SGHKS, CDR2 YYEKEE (reference sequence). Trimming at V came to 4 bases and at J to 4 bases, leaving 11 bases not matched to a gene. CDR3 region: CASSSFPGQKYNEQFF. DNA for the CDR3: TGTGCCAGCAGCAGCTTCCCGGGACAGAAATACAATGAGCAGTTCTTC.

J is TRBJ1-2 and V is TRBV18, with D uncertain. The V and J ends lost 3 bases and 8 bases respectively, with 16 bases between them. From germline, CDR1 is KGHSH and CDR2 LQKENI. This CDR3 contains 14 residues. In nucleotides, the CDR3 is TGTGCCAGCTCACCCGGGCCTAATACGGGAGGCTACACCTTC. Encoded protein: CASSPGPNTGGYTF.

The V call is TRBV3-1 (or the pseudogene TRBV3-2), the J call TRBJ1-3; maybe TRBD1 (5 bases). Germline V gene lookup returns CDR1 LGHDT and CDR2 YNNKEL (reference sequence). CDR3 length: 17 amino acids. Trimming removed 1 base from V and 3 bases from J, with 16 bases in between. The CDR3 region is CASSQAGPGVIGNTIYF. The CDR3 nucleotides are TGTGCCAGCAGCCAAGCCGGGCCGGGGGTGATTGGAAACACCATATATTTT.

This clone was seen more than once but under ten times. The chain joins TRBV28 to TRBJ1-1; 9 bases align to TRBD1. The V and J ends lost 6 bases and 4 bases, in that order; junction bases with no gene match: 9. In germline, CDR1 is MDHEN, CDR2 SYDVKM. The CDR3 loop spans 15 amino acids. This CDR3 reads CASSATGTGTTEAFF. CDR3 bases: TGTGCCAGCAGCGCGACCGGGACAGGGACCACTGAAGCTTTCTTT.

The chain combines TRBV5-6 with TRBJ2-1; 10 nucleotides line up with TRBD2. Germline CDR1 SGHDT, CDR2 YYEEEE. The length of the CDR3 is 13 residues. The V segment lost 4 bases and the J segment 9 bases; nucleotides outside the gene matches: 4. The CDR3 coding sequence is TGTGCCAGCAGCCCTAGCGGGAGCGGTGAGCAGTTCTTC. Protein product: CASSPSGSGEQFF.

V is TRBV30 and J is TRBJ1-1, with no clear D. The CDR3 consists of 13 residues. Germline V gene data show CDR1 as GTSNPN and CDR2 as SVGIG (reference sequence). V was pared by 2 bases and J by 7 bases, with 14 bases between. CDR3 residues: CAWSRTEDHEAFF. The CDR3 DNA reads as TGTGCCTGGAGTCGCACGGAGGATCATGAAGCTTTCTTT.

V and J are TRBV6-5 and TRBJ1-2; no reliable D call. CDR3 size: 16 residues. V lost 0 bases, J lost 3 bases, and 14 bases lay in between. The germline gives CDR1 MNHEY, CDR2 SVGAGI. For the CDR3, the DNA is TGTGCCAGCAGTTACTCGACCCTTCCGGCGGACTATGGCTACACCTTC. Translation gives CASSYSTLPADYGYTF.

The count of this clone is one. The CDR3 is CASTSQGWREQYF. The CDR3 coding sequence is TGTGCCAGCACCTCTCAAGGGTGGAGGGAGCAGTACTTC. V is TRBV28 and J is TRBJ2-7; D might be TRBD2 (5 bases). The germline CDR1 and CDR2 sequences are MDHEN and SYDVKM. V lost 7 bases, J lost 7 bases, and 17 bases lay in between. This CDR3 is 13 amino acids long.

The chain is built from TRBV28 and TRBJ1-2; 7 bases align to TRBD1. Trimming removed 3 bases from V and 4 bases from J; junction bases left unmatched: 11. Germline V gives CDR1 MDHEN, CDR2 SYDVKM. This CDR3 comprises 16 residues. CDR3 nucleotide sequence: TGTGCCAGCAGTTTTCTCGGAACAGGGGCAGGCTATGGCTACACCTTC. Translation: CASSFLGTGAGYGYTF.

For the CDR3, the DNA is TGTGCCAGCAGTTACAGCCGGGTCTCAGATACGCAGTATTTT. The encoded protein is CASSYSRVSDTQYF. The chain couples TRBV6-5 to TRBJ2-3, with no clear D. Trimming cost V 2 bases and J 4 bases, with 10 bases left between them. The CDR3 runs 14 residues. Germline CDR1 is MNHEY and CDR2 is SVGAGI.

The chain links TRBV27 to TRBJ2-1; tentative D call: TRBD2 (7 bases). V was trimmed by 3 bases and J by 12 bases, leaving 18 bases between them. The CDR3 covers 14 residues. From germline, CDR1 is MNHEY and CDR2 SMNVEV (reference sequence). The CDR3: CASSLNSQGGWQFF. CDR3 DNA sequence: TGTGCCAGCAGTTTGAACTCACAGGGAGGGTGGCAGTTCTTC.

Regarding this clone: Other DNA sequences in the sample encode the same CDR3. The chain combines TRBV27 with TRBJ1-2, with 7 bases that match TRBD1. CDR3 size: 13 residues. Germline trimming cut 5 bases from V and 2 bases from J; bases unmatched to any gene: 2. Germline V gene data show CDR1 as MNHEY and CDR2 as SMNVEV (reference sequence). CDR3 coding DNA: TGTGCCAGCAGTCCGACAGGGAACTATGGCTACACCTTC. Translated, it gives CASSPTGNYGYTF.

J is TRBJ1-2 and V is TRBV5-5; a weak D match, TRBD1 (6 bases). Germline CDR1 is SGHKS and CDR2 is YYEKEE (reference sequence). V shed 4 bases and J shed 0 bases, with 10 bases lying between them. This CDR3 contains 14 residues. The CDR3 loop reads CASSRDNPNYGYTF. The CDR3, as DNA: TGTGCCAGCAGCCGGGACAACCCTAACTATGGCTACACCTTC.

This clone has a single count. Written as DNA, the CDR3 is TGTGCCAGTAGTATTCACGAGAGGTATGGCTACACCTTC. Translating it yields CASSIHERYGYTF. V and J are TRBV19 and TRBJ1-2; D unresolved. The ends were cut back, 3 bases at V and 5 bases at J, with 10 bases in the middle. The V gene's germline CDR1 is LNHDA and CDR2 SQIVND (reference sequence). This CDR3 has 13 residues. The whole variable domain, filled in from reference TRBV19 and TRBJ1-2, reads DGGITQSPKYLFRKEGQNVTLSCEQNLNHDAMYWYRQDPGQGLRLIYYSQIVNDFQKGDIAEGYSVSREKKESFPLTVTSAQKNPTAFYLCASSIHERYGYTFGSGTRLTVV.